This T cell receptor (beta chain) was recovered during a study of OX40 agonist ivuxolimab in advanced cancers. Findings of the study overall: Low normalized clonal expansion also occurred in some nonresponding patients.

Some clones are missing from TCRdb's copy, which holds only in-frame ones; the method was immunoSEQ multiplex PCR. This sample yields under 50,000 clones, of which over 65% are seen a single time; around 13% belongs to the top ten. With regard to this clone: Its antigen is unidentified.

V lost 5 bases to trimming and J lost 9 bases, with 17 bases between them. CDR3 length equals 14 residues. CDR1 and CDR2 (germline): MDHEN, SYDVKM. The source material was CD4+ or CD8+ T cells sorted from blood, sampled in a trial of the OX40 agonist ivuxolimab. This sequence originates from an adult with an advanced solid tumor such as melanoma, head and neck, liver or kidney cancer. The V call is TRBV28, the J call TRBJ2-1; D remains unclear. This CDR3 is CASSPPGPWSEQFF. In DNA, the CDR3 is TGTGCCAGCAGTCCCCCGGGCCCTTGGAGTGAGCAGTTCTTC.